The 13 T cell receptor beta chains in this list originate from one sample, sequenced in a study of control samples from healthy donors and cancer patients (dated by TCRdb to 2020 to 2021). Libraries were constructed by the immunoSEQ multiplex PCR assay. Held by TCRdb, this immuneACCESS table contains in-frame sequences only and omits some clones. Under half of the omission traces to an unresolved V gene where checked; the cause of the rest is unknown. For this sample there are roughly 170,000 clones; 94% appear just once. The ten largest clones capture about 1.4% of the sample. The sample comprised blood. These receptors all come from a young woman in good health.

The J gene is TRBJ1-1, the V gene TRBV19; D is possibly TRBD1 (6 bases). Trimming cost V 5 bases and J 1 base, with 8 bases left between them. The CDR3 extends over 13 amino acids. The V gene's germline CDR1 is LNHDA and CDR2 SQIVND (reference sequence). The CDR3 DNA sequence: TGTGCCAGTAGTCAAGGGGGGAACACTGAAGCTTTCTTT. This codes for CASSQGGNTEAFF.

The chain links TRBV5-1 to TRBJ1-6, with D possibly matching TRBD1 (5 bases). The V and J ends lost 2 bases and 7 bases respectively, with 16 bases between them. Germline V gene sequence: CDR1 SGHRS, CDR2 YFSETQ. The CDR3 extends over 16 amino acids. CDR3 coding DNA: TGCGCCAGCAGCTTAGAGGTCGGCGGGGGGAATTCACCCCTCCACTTT. Its protein is CASSLEVGGGNSPLHF.

The V call is TRBV3-1 (or the pseudogene TRBV3-2), the J call TRBJ2-1; the D gene is possibly TRBD2 (5 bases). The CDR3 extends over 13 amino acids. CDR1 LGHDT and CDR2 YNNKEL come from the germline V gene (reference sequence). V gave up 1 base and J gave up 15 bases, with 16 bases separating them. The CDR3 DNA sequence: TGTGCCAGCAGCCAAGCAATCCTAACTAGACCGTTCTTC. As protein: CASSQAILTRPFF.

The CDR3 reads CASSLPARGGREQFF. The CDR3 bases are TGTGCCAGCAGCTTACCAGCCAGGGGAGGGAGGGAGCAGTTCTTC. The chain recombines TRBV7-6 with TRBJ2-1; possibly TRBD2 for D (7 bases). Per germline, CDR1 SGHVS and CDR2 FNYEAQ. V was trimmed by 2 bases and J by 10 bases, leaving 18 bases between them. The CDR3 is 15 residues long.

As to this clone: An end of the junction differs from the germline gene, which may be a read error. The rearrangement uses TRBV7-7 and TRBJ2-3; possible D gene TRBD2, 5 bases. CDR3 length: 13 amino acids. Germline V gene lookup returns CDR1 SSHAT and CDR2 FNYEAQ (reference sequence). The CDR3 reads CASSFDGEDTQYF. Written as DNA, the CDR3 is TGTGCTAGCAGCTTTGACGGGGAAGATACGCAGTATTTT.

The V and J genes are TRBV11-2 and TRBJ2-3; tentatively, D is TRBD1 (5 bases). Germline V gene sequence: CDR1 SGHAT, CDR2 FQNNGV. This CDR3 has 12 amino acids. V dropped 3 bases and J dropped 10 bases, with 11 bases sitting between them. The CDR3 sequence is CASSLYTGAQYF. In nucleotides, the CDR3 is TGTGCCAGCAGCTTGTATACAGGAGCGCAGTATTTT. Complete variable domain (other parts from reference TRBV11-2 and TRBJ2-3): EAGVAQSPRYKIIEKRQSVAFWCNPISGHATLYWYQQILGQGPKLLIQFQNNGVVDDSQLPKDRFSAERLKGVDSTLKIQPAKLEDSAVYLCASSLYTGAQYFGPGTRLTVL.

This chain links TRBV9 with TRBJ1-2, with a tentative D call TRBD1 (5 bases). Germline V gene lookup returns CDR1 SGDLS and CDR2 YYNGEE. V was clipped by 4 bases and J by 7 bases, with 14 bases between them. The CDR3 runs 13 residues. DNA for the CDR3: TGTGCCAGCAGCACTCCGGGACTTCGTGGCTACACCTTC. It is translated as CASSTPGLRGYTF.

This clone was seen once. V usage is TRBV7-2 and J usage is TRBJ1-1; 8 nucleotides align to TRBD1. This CDR3 comprises 14 residues. V trimming: 4 bases; J trimming: 1 base; junction bases outside the gene matches: 2. The germline V gene encodes CDR1 SGHTA and CDR2 FQGNSA. The CDR3 sequence is CASSYGTGNTEAFF. Written as DNA, the CDR3 is TGTGCCAGCAGCTACGGGACAGGGAACACTGAAGCTTTCTTT.

The chain employs TRBV6-2 or TRBV6-3 and TRBJ2-1; D ambiguous. V lost 4 bases and J 7 bases, leaving 11 bases between the germline ends. The CDR3 runs to 13 residues. Looked up from germline, CDR1 is MNHEY and CDR2 is SVGEGT. As DNA, the CDR3 is TGTGCCAGCAGTTCTGAATCACCGAATGAGCAGTTCTTC. Protein product: CASSSESPNEQFF.

This clone was found once. The rearrangement uses TRBV27 and TRBJ2-7, with D perhaps TRBD1 (5 bases). V gave up 6 bases and J gave up 0 bases, with 9 bases separating them. Germline V gene lookup returns CDR1 MNHEY and CDR2 SMNVEV (reference sequence). The CDR3 runs 13 residues. The CDR3 here is CASRRQNSYEQYF. In DNA, the CDR3 is TGTGCCAGCAGGAGACAGAACTCCTACGAGCAGTACTTC.

The chain links TRBV7-8 to TRBJ1-2, with D unresolved. With 1 base removed from V and 5 bases from J, the gap between germline ends came to 23 bases. The germline V gene encodes CDR1 SGHVS and CDR2 FQNEAQ. The CDR3 totals 18 residues. The CDR3 spells CASSLEYRPGRGEYGYTF. The CDR3 DNA is TGTGCCAGCAGCTTAGAATACAGACCGGGCCGGGGAGAATATGGCTACACCTTC.

The chain links TRBV5-4 to TRBJ1-1, with a tentative D call TRBD1 (6 bases). V dropped 1 base and J dropped 3 bases, with 10 bases sitting between them. Germline CDR1 is SGHNT and CDR2 is YYREEE (reference sequence). The CDR3 extends over 14 amino acids. The CDR3 here is CASSLRGVHTEAFF. Here the CDR3 DNA reads TGTGCCAGCAGCTTGAGGGGGGTTCACACTGAAGCTTTCTTT.

J is TRBJ1-1 and V is TRBV18; D ambiguous. In germline, CDR1 is KGHSH, CDR2 LQKENI. The CDR3 consists of 14 residues. V lost 2 bases, J lost 1 base, and 8 bases lay in between. The CDR3 reads CASSPFPGNTEAFF. Here the CDR3 DNA reads TGTGCCAGCTCACCATTCCCCGGGAACACTGAAGCTTTCTTT. Based on the CDR3 plus reference TRBV18 and TRBJ1-1, the full variable domain is NAGVMQNPRHLVRRRGQEARLRCSPMKGHSHVYWYRQLPEEGLKFMVYLQKENIIDESGMPKERFSAEFPKEGPSILRIQQVVRGDSAAYFCASSPFPGNTEAFFGQGTRLTVV.